The entry below describes one T cell receptor (beta chain). The sample is drawn from a study of blood T cell repertoires in COVID-19. As for the study in general: Material from acute and convalescent COVID-19 was sourced from the United States, Italy and Spain. Sample material is recorded as cDNA or gDNA derived from T cells, B-cell-depleted T cells, or PBMCs.

Source study methods: Counts of nucleated cells, estimated from reference gene primer amplification, were obtained. The repertoire was sequenced with immunoSEQ multiplex PCR; TCRdb's copy has only in-frame clones and lacks some. V, J and clone size are taken as reported in that table, and D and trimming were inferred from the DNA itself. The table includes a few hundred thousand clones, around 90% detected once. The CDR3 has 14 amino acids. Per the germline V gene, CDR1 is SGHVS and CDR2 is FQNEAQ. V dropped 3 bases and J dropped 4; count of bases not matched to a gene: 4. This TCR was recovered from a man younger than 35 with active or convalescent COVID-19. Sequencing used peripheral blood. The chain combines TRBV7-8 with TRBJ1-2; 8 bases map to TRBD1. The CDR3 bases are TGTGCCAGCAGCTTCCAGGGGGCAAGCTATGGCTACACCTTC. Protein product: CASSFQGASYGYTF.